A selection of T cell receptor beta chains follows, all from one sample in a study of blood T cell repertoires in COVID-19. TCRdb's table, derived via immunoSEQ multiplex PCR, lists solely in-frame clones and lacks some. The sample yields tens of thousands of clones, roughly 78% seen once. Sequenced input: peripheral blood. The receptors shown here come from an elderly woman with acute or convalescent COVID-19. Each CDR3 is given with its conserved first and last residue. A D gene is named only where the DNA matches it firmly. Clone size appears in some rows only: once, few, many, or a class for an expanded clone.

d_gene,j_gene,abundance,v_gene,CDR3nt,CDR3aa
TRBD1,TRBJ1-2,.,TRBV19,TGTGCCAGTAGACCCAGGGGGCGGGCTAACTATGGCTACACCTTC,CASRPRGRANYGYTF
TRBD1,TRBJ1-6,.,TRBV30,TGTGCCTGGAGAGCACCTCAGGGGGCTAATTCACCCCTCCACTTT,CAWRAPQGANSPLHF
.,TRBJ2-1,few,TRBV4-1,TGCGCCAGCAGCCAAGGTTGGAAGGTCGGGTCCTACAATGAGCAGTTCTTC,CASSQGWKVGSYNEQFF
TRBD1,TRBJ1-1,.,TRBV5-5,TGTGCCAGCAGCTCGGGACAGGGGTTCGATAGGACGTTGAAAGCTTTCTTT,CASSSGQGFDRTLKAFF
.,TRBJ2-1,once,TRBV6-2/TRBV6-3,TGTGCCAGCAGTTACCCCCCGATCGGCAATGAGCAGTTCTTC,CASSYPPIGNEQFF
.,TRBJ1-1,.,TRBV7-9,TGTGCCAGCAGCTTAGTGGGGGAGACAGGAGATGAAGCTTTCTTT,CASSLVGETGDEAFF
.,TRBJ1-1,.,TRBV9,TGTGCCAGCAGCGTAGGTTTAGGGGGCACTGAAGCTTTCTTT,CASSVGLGGTEAFF
.,TRBJ2-5,.,TRBV5-8,TGTGCCAGCCCTCGGGTCTGGGAGACCCAGTACTTC,CASPRVWETQYF
.,TRBJ1-1,.,TRBV19,TGTGCCAGTAGTACCATCGGGGTTCCTGAAGCTTTCTTT,CASSTIGVPEAFF
.,TRBJ2-1,.,TRBV7-9,TGTGCCAGCAGCTTACTTGGCAGACGGAGATTTAATGAGCAGTTCTTC,CASSLLGRRRFNEQFF
.,TRBJ1-3,.,TRBV18,TGTGCCAGCTCAACAACCCACAGGGCAGCTGGAAACACCATATATTTT,CASSTTHRAAGNTIYF
TRBD1,TRBJ1-6,few,TRBV6-6,TGTGCCAGCAGTTACGACAGGGGATGGTCACCCCTCCACTTT,CASSYDRGWSPLHF
TRBD2,TRBJ2-3,.,TRBV4-1,TGCGCCAGCGTAGAGACTAGCGGGAGGGCCAGCACAGATACGCAGTATTTT,CASVETSGRASTDTQYF
.,TRBJ1-2,.,TRBV7-6,TGTGCCAGCAGCTTAGATGGAGGAGTACTTGGCTACACCTTC,CASSLDGGVLGYTF
TRBD2,TRBJ2-2,.,TRBV11-3,TGTGCCAGCAGCCCGGGACTAGCGGGGACCGGGGAGCTGTTTTTT,CASSPGLAGTGELFF
TRBD1,TRBJ1-5,few,TRBV19,TGTGCCAGTAGTCCGAGAGACAGGGGTGGACAGCCCCAGCATTTT,CASSPRDRGGQPQHF
TRBD1,TRBJ2-7,few,TRBV11-2,TGTGCCAGCAGCCCAGGTTGGGGACAGGGTAGTTCCTACGAGCAGTACTTC,CASSPGWGQGSSYEQYF
TRBD2,TRBJ2-7,.,TRBV2,TGTGCCAGCAACCGGGGGGGACTAGCTTCCGAGCAGTACTTC,CASNRGGLASEQYF
TRBD1,TRBJ1-2,.,TRBV5-1,TGCGCCAGCAACCAGAACAGGGGTGGCTACACCTTC,CASNQNRGGYTF
.,TRBJ2-5,.,TRBV30,TGTGCCTGGAGTGTACCTGCGGGGTCGGGGGAGACCCAGTACTTC,CAWSVPAGSGETQYF
.,TRBJ1-1,.,TRBV2,TGTGCCAGCAGTGAGGGGCGGAACACTGAAGCTTTCTTT,CASSEGRNTEAFF
.,TRBJ2-3,.,TRBV2,TGTGCCAGCAGCCTCAAGATATGGGCCAGGGCCGGGAGCACAGATACGCAGTATTTT,CASSLKIWARAGSTDTQYF
.,TRBJ2-1,.,TRBV9,TGTGCCAGCAGCCCATGGGGCCCCTACAATGAGCAGTTCTTC,CASSPWGPYNEQFF
.,TRBJ1-2,.,TRBV7-3,TGTGCCAGCAGCTTAACAGCAGGCTATGGCTACACCTTC,CASSLTAGYGYTF
TRBD1,TRBJ1-6,few,TRBV6-1,TGTGCCAGCAGTGTGGGGGGGACAGGGCTTCATTCACCCCTCCACTTT,CASSVGGTGLHSPLHF
TRBD1,TRBJ1-1,once,TRBV15,TGTGCCACCAGCAGGAAGACAGGGACGAACACTGAAGCTTTCTTT,CATSRKTGTNTEAFF
.,TRBJ2-5,.,TRBV10-3,TGTGCCATCAGTGTGAACGGAGAGACCCAGTACTTC,CAISVNGETQYF
.,TRBJ2-5,.,TRBV7-2,TGTGCCAGCAGCCCCTCGGGAAACTTTCCAGGGACCCAGTACTTC,CASSPSGNFPGTQYF
.,TRBJ1-1,.,TRBV30,TGTGCCGGGGGGTTCGTTTTGCGGACTGAAGCTTTCTTT,CAGGFVLRTEAFF
.,TRBJ1-6,.,TRBV7-2,TGTGCCAGCAGCACCAACAGGGACGGGACCCTCTATAATTCACCCCTCCACTTT,CASSTNRDGTLYNSPLHF
.,TRBJ2-7,.,TRBV18,TGTGCCAGCTCACCAGAGGGCGGGGTTGGGCAGTACTTC,CASSPEGGVGQYF
TRBD1,TRBJ1-2,.,TRBV18,TGTGCCAGCTCAGCAACAGGGGGGCTAGGGGATGGCTACACCTTC,CASSATGGLGDGYTF
.,TRBJ2-3,.,TRBV5-1,TGCGCCAGCAGCTTCACCCGGGGGAGTTGGACGGATACGCAGTATTTT,CASSFTRGSWTDTQYF
TRBD1,TRBJ2-7,.,TRBV14,TGTGCCAGCAGCCAAGATGCGGGACAGGGGTACTACGAGCAGTACTTC,CASSQDAGQGYYEQYF
TRBD2,TRBJ2-2,.,TRBV7-2,TGTGCCAGCAGCTGGACTAGCGGAAACACCGGGGAGCTGTTTTTT,CASSWTSGNTGELFF
TRBD1,TRBJ1-1,.,TRBV5-1,TGCGCCAGCAGCTTGGCGGACAGGGGGTCTGAAGCTTTCTTT,CASSLADRGSEAFF
.,TRBJ2-1,.,TRBV7-2,TGTGCCAGCAGCTTAGGACACACAACTCTTGATGAGCAGTTCTTC,CASSLGHTTLDEQFF
TRBD1,TRBJ2-3,once,TRBV6-5,TGTGCCAGCGAGGGGACAGCCTCTAGCACAGATACGCAGTATTTT,CASEGTASSTDTQYF
TRBD2,TRBJ2-5,.,TRBV18,TGTGCCAGCTCACCACGGGAGGGGACAGAGACCCAGTACTTC,CASSPREGTETQYF
TRBD1,TRBJ2-7,.,TRBV2,TGTGCCAGCAGTGAGTGGGACAGCTCCTACGAGCAGTACTTC,CASSEWDSSYEQYF
.,TRBJ2-1,.,TRBV14,TGTGCCAGCAGCCAAGTAGGAGGGGCGCCCAATGAGCAGTTCTTC,CASSQVGGAPNEQFF
.,TRBJ2-1,.,TRBV5-1,TGCGCCAGCAGCTTTTCGGGGGAGTCCTACAATGAGCAGTTCTTC,CASSFSGESYNEQFF
TRBD2,TRBJ2-1,.,TRBV19,TGTGCCAGTAGTAGGAGCGGGAGGCCACATGAGCAGTTCTTC,CASSRSGRPHEQFF
.,TRBJ2-5,.,TRBV10-3,TGTGCCATCAAAACGGAAGAGACCCAGTACTTC,CAIKTEETQYF
.,TRBJ2-5,few,TRBV21-1,TGTGCCAGCAGCAAATTTCGGGGACTTGGCGGGGAGACCCAGTACTTC,CASSKFRGLGGETQYF
.,TRBJ1-1,.,TRBV7-9,TGTGCCAGCAGCTTATTAGTAGGGGCTGAAGCTTTCTTT,CASSLLVGAEAFF
TRBD1,TRBJ1-5,once,TRBV11-1,TGTGCCAGCAGCCCGGGACAGAATCAGCCCCAGCATTTT,CASSPGQNQPQHF
TRBD1,TRBJ2-2,.,TRBV7-6,TGTGCCAGCAGCTACAGGGGCACCGGCACCGGGGAGCTGTTTTTT,CASSYRGTGTGELFF